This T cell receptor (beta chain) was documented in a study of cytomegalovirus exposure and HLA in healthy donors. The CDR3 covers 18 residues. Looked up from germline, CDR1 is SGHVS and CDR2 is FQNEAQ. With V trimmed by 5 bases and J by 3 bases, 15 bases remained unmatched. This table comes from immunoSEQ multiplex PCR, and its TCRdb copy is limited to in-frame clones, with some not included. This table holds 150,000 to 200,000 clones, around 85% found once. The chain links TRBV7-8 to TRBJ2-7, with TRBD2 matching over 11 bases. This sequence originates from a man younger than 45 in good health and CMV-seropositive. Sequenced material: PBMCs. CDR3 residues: CASSQGRLAGRGVYEQYF. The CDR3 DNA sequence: TGTGCCAGCAGCCAGGGAAGACTAGCGGGGCGAGGTGTCTACGAGCAGTACTTC.